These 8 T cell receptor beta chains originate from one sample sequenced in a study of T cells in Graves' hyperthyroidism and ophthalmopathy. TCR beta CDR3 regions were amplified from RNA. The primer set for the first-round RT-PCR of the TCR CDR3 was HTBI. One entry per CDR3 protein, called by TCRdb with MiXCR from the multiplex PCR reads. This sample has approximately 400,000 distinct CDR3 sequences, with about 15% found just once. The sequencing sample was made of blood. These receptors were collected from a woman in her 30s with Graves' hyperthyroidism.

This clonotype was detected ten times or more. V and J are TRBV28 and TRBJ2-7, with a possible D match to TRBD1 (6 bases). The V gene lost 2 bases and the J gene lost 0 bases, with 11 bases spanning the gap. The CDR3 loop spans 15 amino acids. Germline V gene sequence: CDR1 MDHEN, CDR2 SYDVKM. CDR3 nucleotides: TGTGCCAGCAGTTTACTGGGGGCTAGCTCCTACGAGCAGTACTTC. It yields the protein CASSLLGASSYEQYF.

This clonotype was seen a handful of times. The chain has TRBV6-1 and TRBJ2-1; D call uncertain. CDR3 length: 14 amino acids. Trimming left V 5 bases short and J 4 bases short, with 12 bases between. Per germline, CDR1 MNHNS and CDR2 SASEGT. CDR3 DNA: TGTGCCAGCAGTTCCCCCGGAGCGTACAATGAGCAGTTCTTC. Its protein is CASSSPGAYNEQFF.

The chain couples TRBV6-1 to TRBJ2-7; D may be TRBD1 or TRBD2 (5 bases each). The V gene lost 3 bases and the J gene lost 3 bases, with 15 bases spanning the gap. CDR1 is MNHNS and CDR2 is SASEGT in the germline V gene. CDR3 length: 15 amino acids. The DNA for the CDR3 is TGTGCCAGCAGTGAGGGACCCCTAGGGTACTACGAGCAGTACTTC. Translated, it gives CASSEGPLGYYEQYF.

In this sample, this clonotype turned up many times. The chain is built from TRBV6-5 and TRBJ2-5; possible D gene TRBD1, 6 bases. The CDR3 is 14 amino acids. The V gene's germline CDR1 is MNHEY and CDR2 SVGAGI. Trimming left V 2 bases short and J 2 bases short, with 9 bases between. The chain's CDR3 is CASSYRDIQETQYF. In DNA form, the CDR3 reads TGTGCCAGCAGTTACCGGGACATACAAGAGACCCAGTACTTC.

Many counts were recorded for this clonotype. Here the CDR3 reads CASSFRRSYNEQFF. CDR3 sequence (DNA): TGTGCCAGCAGTTTCAGGCGGTCCTACAATGAGCAGTTCTTC. The chain couples TRBV27 to TRBJ2-1, with D uncertain. CDR1 and CDR2 from the germline V gene are MNHEY and SMNVEV (reference sequence). V was pared by 3 bases and J by 1 base, with 7 bases between. The CDR3 consists of 14 residues.

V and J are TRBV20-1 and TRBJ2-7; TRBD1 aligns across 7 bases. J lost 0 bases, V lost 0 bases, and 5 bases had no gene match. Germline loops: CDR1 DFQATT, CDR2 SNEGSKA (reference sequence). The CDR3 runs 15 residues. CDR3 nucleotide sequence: TGCAGTGCTAGAGACGGCCAGGGGGTCTCCTACGAGCAGTACTTC. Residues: CSARDGQGVSYEQYF.

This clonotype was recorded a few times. DNA for the CDR3: TGTGCCAGTAGCCCCGGGGAGAGAAATAACTATGGCTACACCTTC. This codes for CASSPGERNNYGYTF. V gene TRBV19 combines with J gene TRBJ1-2; D remains ambiguous. The germline CDR1 and CDR2 sequences are LNHDA and SQIVND (reference sequence). V shed 6 bases and J shed 1 base, with 15 bases lying between them. The CDR3 consists of 15 residues.

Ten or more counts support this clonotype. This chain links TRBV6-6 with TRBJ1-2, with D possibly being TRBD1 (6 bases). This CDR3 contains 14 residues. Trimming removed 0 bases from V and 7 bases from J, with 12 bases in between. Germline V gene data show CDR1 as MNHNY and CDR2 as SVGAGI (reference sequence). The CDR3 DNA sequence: TGTGCCAGCAGTTACTCTTCAGGGGAGGGTGGCTACACCTTC. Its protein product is CASSYSSGEGGYTF.